This T cell receptor (beta chain) derives from a study of T-cell memory formation after mild COVID-19. Background on the study: TCR clusters showed largely donor specificity.

J gave up 2 bases and V 1 base, and 2 bases lay outside the gene matches. The CDR3 spans 14 residues. Germline CDR1 reads DFQATT; CDR2 reads SNEGSKA (reference sequence). TCRdb analysed the 5' RACE reads with MiXCR anew, one entry per CDR3 protein. The sample yields about half a million distinct CDR3 sequences, roughly 18% seen once. The sample was PBMCs or a T cell subset sorted from them (not recorded which). The chain is built from TRBV20-1 and TRBJ2-7; TRBD1 matches 10 bases. This TCR came from an adult woman who had mild COVID-19 (a few samples of this study predate the infection). Cell type and time point are not known. The CDR3 bases are TGCAGTGCTAGAGGGGACAGGGGAGCCTACGAGCAGTACTTC. Encoded protein: CSARGDRGAYEQYF.